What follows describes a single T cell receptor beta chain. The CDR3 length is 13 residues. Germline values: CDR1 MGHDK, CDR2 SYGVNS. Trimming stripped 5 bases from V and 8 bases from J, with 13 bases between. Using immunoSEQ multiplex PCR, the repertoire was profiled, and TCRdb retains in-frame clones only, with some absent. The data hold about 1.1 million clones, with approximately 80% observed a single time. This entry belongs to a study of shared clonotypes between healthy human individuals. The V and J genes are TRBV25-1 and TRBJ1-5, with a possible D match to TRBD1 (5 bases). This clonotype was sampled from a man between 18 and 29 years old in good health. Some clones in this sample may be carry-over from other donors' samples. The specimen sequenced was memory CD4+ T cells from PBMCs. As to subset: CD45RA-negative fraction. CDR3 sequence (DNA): TGTGCCAGCAGTAGGGGACGTGGGGAGCCCCAGCATTTT. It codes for CASSRGRGEPQHF.